This passage covers 11 T cell receptor beta chains from one sample sequenced in a study of blood T cell repertoires in COVID-19. Profiled with immunoSEQ multiplex PCR; TCRdb holds only in-frame clones, not every one. There are 150,000 or so clones in the sample; 70% to 90% occur only once, and 8% lies in the top ten. The specimen sequenced was peripheral blood. Receptors were obtained from a woman in her fifties or sixties with COVID-19, enrolled during active disease.

The chain combines TRBV10-1 with TRBJ1-2; 7 bases fit TRBD1. The V gene's germline CDR1 is WNHNN and CDR2 SYGVQD (reference sequence). The V and J ends lost 5 bases and 6 bases, in that order; junction bases with no gene match: 12. The CDR3 totals 15 residues. The CDR3 region is CASSKGGTGEDGYTF. The CDR3 DNA sequence: TGCGCCAGCAGTAAGGGAGGAACAGGGGAGGATGGCTACACCTTC.

Here the CDR3 DNA reads TGTGCCAGCGTTCCGGGGACAGGGGGCTACAATGAGCAGTTCTTC. It yields the protein CASVPGTGGYNEQFF. V is TRBV5-5 and J is TRBJ2-1, with 11 bases matching TRBD1. This CDR3 is 15 amino acids long. The J segment lost 3 bases and the V segment lost 7 bases, leaving 6 bases of the junction unmatched. Germline CDR1 SGHKS, CDR2 YYEKEE (reference sequence). Full variable domain (remainder filled in from reference TRBV5-5 and TRBJ2-1): DAGVTQSPTHLIKTRGQQVTLRCSPISGHKSVSWYQQVLGQGPQFIFQYYEKEERGRGNFPDRFSARQFPNYSSELNVNALLLGDSALYLCASVPGTGGYNEQFFGPGTRLTVL.

The V gene is TRBV4-3, the J gene TRBJ1-4; 7 bases are shared with TRBD1. CDR3 length: 16 residues. With V trimmed by 1 base and J by 6 bases, 8 bases remained unmatched. Per the germline V gene, CDR1 is LGHNA and CDR2 is YSLEER. Here the CDR3 DNA reads TGCGCCAGCAGCCAAGGGAGGGGGCGCGAGCATGAAAAACTGTTTTTT. Translated: CASSQGRGREHEKLFF.

The genes are TRBV6-2 or TRBV6-3 and TRBJ2-1, with a tentative D call TRBD1 (6 bases). The germline V and J ends were trimmed by 6 bases and 2 bases, with 14 bases remaining between them. From germline, CDR1 is MNHEY and CDR2 SVGEGT. The CDR3 loop spans 15 amino acids. In nucleotides, the CDR3 is TGTGCCAGCAGCAATGACAGGCCCCCCTACAATGAGCAGTTCTTC. Its translation is CASSNDRPPYNEQFF.

The V call is TRBV10-2, the J call TRBJ1-1, with TRBD1 matching 7 bases. The CDR3 consists of 15 residues. With V trimmed by 0 bases and J by 1 base, 2 bases remained unmatched. Germline lookup yields CDR1 WSHSY and CDR2 SAAADI. CDR3 residues: CASSESWTGNTEAFF. In DNA form, the CDR3 reads TGCGCCAGCAGTGAGTCTTGGACAGGGAACACTGAAGCTTTCTTT.

The chain couples TRBV7-2 to TRBJ1-1; 7 bases are a match to TRBD1. The CDR3 totals 13 residues. V dropped 1 base and J dropped 11; count of bases not matched to a gene: 7. Looked up from germline, CDR1 is SGHTA and CDR2 is FQGNSA. This CDR3 reads CASSLEGAGRAFF. CDR3 DNA sequence: TGTGCCAGCAGCTTAGAGGGGGCAGGGAGGGCTTTCTTT.

In DNA, the CDR3 is TGTGCCAGCAGTTACTCGACGAGCGGGGGGCGGGATGAGCAGTTCTTC. Translating gives CASSYSTSGGRDEQFF. This chain uses TRBV6-6 with TRBJ2-1; 9 nucleotides agree with TRBD2. Germline loops: CDR1 MNHNY, CDR2 SVGAGI (reference sequence). The junction had 8 bases not matched to a gene; V was cut back by 0 bases and J by 8 bases. This CDR3 comprises 16 residues.

The rearrangement uses TRBV2 and TRBJ2-1; D might be TRBD2 (7 bases). The V gene lost 3 bases and the J gene lost 4 bases, with 22 bases spanning the gap. Germline V CDR1 and CDR2: SNHLY, FYNNEI. The CDR3 sequence is 18 residues long. CDR3 bases: TGTGCCAGCAGTGATCGGGGGGCTAGCGGATTCGGTTACAATGAGCAGTTCTTC. It is translated as CASSDRGASGFGYNEQFF.

The chain has TRBV28 and TRBJ2-3, with a weak D call TRBD2 (6 bases). The CDR3 runs to 14 residues. Germline V CDR1 and CDR2: MDHEN, SYDVKM. V lost 8 bases and J lost 5, with 17 bases in between. For the CDR3, the DNA is TGTGCCAGCTCGCGGGGATCCGGTATAGATACGCAGTATTTT. It translates to CASSRGSGIDTQYF.

This clone was observed a single time. The J gene is TRBJ2-7, the V gene TRBV25-1; a weak D match, TRBD1 (6 bases). CDR1 is MGHDK, CDR2 SYGVNS, per germline. V was cut by 2 bases and J by 6 bases, with 14 bases left in between. This CDR3 is built from 14 residues. Here the CDR3 reads CASSELHRDTEQYF. Written as DNA, the CDR3 is TGTGCCAGCAGTGAACTCCACCGGGACACCGAGCAGTACTTC.

The chain couples TRBV7-2 to TRBJ2-7, with D hard to call. There are 14 residues in the CDR3. The V and J ends lost 4 bases and 2 bases respectively, with 12 bases between them. Germline V gene sequence: CDR1 SGHTA, CDR2 FQGNSA. The chain's CDR3 is CASSSNRAAYEQYF. In DNA, the CDR3 is TGTGCCAGCAGCTCAAACAGAGCTGCCTACGAGCAGTACTTC.